The rows below give T cell receptor beta chains drawn from one sample of a study of blood T cell repertoires in COVID-19. The data were produced by immunoSEQ multiplex PCR, yet TCRdb's version contains in-frame clones alone and is incomplete. The sample lists 100,000 or so clones, around 79% occurring once. Sequencing was carried out using peripheral blood. The receptors come from a man in his sixties or seventies with active or convalescent COVID-19. The CDR3 runs from the conserved cysteine through the conserved F or W. The D gene is left open where the match is weak. A row's size may be missing; if present it is once, few, many or a size class.

V gene: TRBV20-1
clone size: few
D gene: .
J gene: TRBJ2-3
CDR3 protein: CSASVREGADTQYF
CDR3 DNA: TGCAGTGCTAGTGTCAGGGAAGGGGCAGATACGCAGTATTTT

V gene: TRBV27
clone size: .
D gene: .
J gene: TRBJ2-1
CDR3 protein: CASSLRAIRDNEQFF
CDR3 DNA: TGTGCCAGCAGTTTGAGGGCAATAAGGGACAATGAGCAGTTCTTC

V gene: TRBV5-1
clone size: .
D gene: TRBD1
J gene: TRBJ2-5
CDR3 protein: CASSSGTGGYQETQYF
CDR3 DNA: TGCGCCAGCAGCTCCGGGACAGGAGGGTACCAAGAGACCCAGTACTTC

V gene: TRBV11-2
clone size: .
D gene: TRBD2
J gene: TRBJ2-5
CDR3 protein: CASSGDPGRETQYF
CDR3 DNA: TGTGCCAGCAGCGGGGACCCCGGGAGGGAGACCCAGTACTTC

V gene: TRBV7-9
clone size: .
D gene: .
J gene: TRBJ2-1
CDR3 protein: CASSLDSDNEQFF
CDR3 DNA: TGTGCCAGCAGCTTAGACTCGGACAATGAGCAGTTCTTC

V gene: TRBV5-1
clone size: .
D gene: .
J gene: TRBJ2-5
CDR3 protein: CASSLGGVGVQETQYF
CDR3 DNA: TGCGCCAGCAGCTTGGGTGGGGTCGGGGTCCAAGAGACCCAGTACTTC

V gene: TRBV5-4
clone size: .
D gene: .
J gene: TRBJ2-3
CDR3 protein: CASQLIMDTDTQYF
CDR3 DNA: TGTGCCAGCCAACTAATTATGGACACAGATACGCAGTATTTT

V gene: TRBV11-2
clone size: .
D gene: .
J gene: TRBJ1-2
CDR3 protein: CASSLGAAGYTF
CDR3 DNA: TGTGCCAGCAGCTTAGGGGCAGCCGGCTACACCTTC

V gene: TRBV25-1
clone size: .
D gene: .
J gene: TRBJ1-3
CDR3 protein: CASSEPRGAGGNTIYF
CDR3 DNA: TGTGCCAGCAGTGAACCCCGGGGGGCAGGAGGAAACACCATATATTTT

V gene: TRBV28
clone size: few
D gene: TRBD1
J gene: TRBJ2-7
CDR3 protein: CASSEVGGGQGYEQYF
CDR3 DNA: TGTGCCAGCAGTGAGGTTGGAGGGGGACAGGGCTACGAGCAGTACTTC

V gene: TRBV9
clone size: .
D gene: TRBD1
J gene: TRBJ1-2
CDR3 protein: CASSATGTGYTF
CDR3 DNA: TGTGCCAGCAGCGCGACAGGGACTGGCTACACCTTC

V gene: TRBV7-6
clone size: .
D gene: .
J gene: TRBJ1-4
CDR3 protein: CASSLQGTTNEKLFF
CDR3 DNA: TGTGCCAGCAGCTTACAGGGGACAACTAATGAAAAACTGTTTTTT

V gene: TRBV13
clone size: .
D gene: TRBD2
J gene: TRBJ2-3
CDR3 protein: CASSSATLLAGETDTQYF
CDR3 DNA: TGTGCCAGCAGCTCCGCTACCTTACTAGCGGGAGAGACAGATACGCAGTATTTT

V gene: TRBV19
clone size: .
D gene: TRBD1
J gene: TRBJ1-5
CDR3 protein: CASSPDRAPNQPQHF
CDR3 DNA: TGTGCCAGTAGTCCCGACAGGGCTCCCAATCAGCCCCAGCATTTT

V gene: TRBV27
clone size: .
D gene: TRBD1
J gene: TRBJ2-7
CDR3 protein: CASSYRTRDRATYEQYF
CDR3 DNA: TGTGCCAGCAGTTATCGGACCCGGGACAGGGCCACCTACGAGCAGTACTTC